This TCR beta chain came from a study of OX40 agonist ivuxolimab in advanced cancers. Overall study context: Earlier anti-PD-1, anti-PD-L1 or anti-CTLA-4 therapy was permitted; roughly 42% had received some. In three patients, partial responses were observed, one with hepatocellular carcinoma and two with cutaneous melanoma.

Overall study results and limits: Among expanded peripheral T cells, antigen specificity went undetermined. Clonal expansion in partial responders at 0.1-3.0 mg/kg ranked among the lowest.

Data came from immunoSEQ multiplex PCR; TCRdb stores just in-frame clones and leaves some out. This sample has about 84,000 clones, with approximately 85% found just once. Comments on this clone: Antigen unknown.

Trimming took 8 bases from V and 3 from J, leaving 13 bases between them. The CDR3 length is 14 residues. Germline loops: CDR1 SGHTA, CDR2 FQGTGA. This sequence originates from an adult with an advanced solid tumor such as melanoma, head and neck, liver or kidney cancer. The sequences come from CD4+ or CD8+ T cells sorted from blood, collected in a trial of the OX40 agonist ivuxolimab. The chain has TRBV7-3 and TRBJ2-2; D remains ambiguous. The CDR3 loop reads CASRMGRDTGELFF. The CDR3 region has the DNA TGTGCCAGCCGCATGGGTAGGGACACCGGGGAGCTGTTTTTT.